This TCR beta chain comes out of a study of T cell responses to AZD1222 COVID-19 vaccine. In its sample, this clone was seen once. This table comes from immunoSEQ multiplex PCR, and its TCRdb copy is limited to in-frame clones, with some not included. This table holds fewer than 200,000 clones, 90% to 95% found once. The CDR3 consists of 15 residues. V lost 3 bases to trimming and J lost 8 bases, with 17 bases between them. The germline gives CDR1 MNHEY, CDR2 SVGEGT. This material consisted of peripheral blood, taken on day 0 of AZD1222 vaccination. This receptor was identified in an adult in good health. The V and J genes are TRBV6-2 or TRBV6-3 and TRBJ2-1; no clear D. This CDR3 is CASSYTTRPHDEQFF. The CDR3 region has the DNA TGTGCCAGCAGTTATACCACCCGTCCTCACGATGAGCAGTTCTTC.